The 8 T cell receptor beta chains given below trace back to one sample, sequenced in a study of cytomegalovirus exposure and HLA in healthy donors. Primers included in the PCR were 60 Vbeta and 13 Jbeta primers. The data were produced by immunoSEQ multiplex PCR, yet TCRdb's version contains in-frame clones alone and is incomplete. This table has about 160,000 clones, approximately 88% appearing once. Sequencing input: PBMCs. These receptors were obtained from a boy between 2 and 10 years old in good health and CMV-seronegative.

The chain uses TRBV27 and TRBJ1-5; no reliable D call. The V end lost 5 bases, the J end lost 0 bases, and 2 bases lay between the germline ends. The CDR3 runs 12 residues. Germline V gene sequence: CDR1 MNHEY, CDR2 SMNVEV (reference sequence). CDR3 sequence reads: CASSHSNQPQHF. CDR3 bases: TGTGCCAGCAGTCATAGCAATCAGCCCCAGCATTTT.

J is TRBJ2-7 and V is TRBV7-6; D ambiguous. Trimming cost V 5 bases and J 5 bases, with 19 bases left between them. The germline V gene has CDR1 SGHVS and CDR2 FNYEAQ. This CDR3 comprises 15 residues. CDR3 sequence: CASSHTIPPHHEQYF. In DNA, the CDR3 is TGTGCCAGCAGCCATACTATCCCACCCCACCACGAGCAGTACTTC.

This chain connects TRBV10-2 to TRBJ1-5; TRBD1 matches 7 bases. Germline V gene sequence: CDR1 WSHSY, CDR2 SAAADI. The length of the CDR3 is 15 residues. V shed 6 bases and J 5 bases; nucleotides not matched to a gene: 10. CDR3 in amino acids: CASRERTGGDQPQHF. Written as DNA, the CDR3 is TGCGCCAGCAGGGAGCGGACAGGCGGTGATCAGCCCCAGCATTTT.

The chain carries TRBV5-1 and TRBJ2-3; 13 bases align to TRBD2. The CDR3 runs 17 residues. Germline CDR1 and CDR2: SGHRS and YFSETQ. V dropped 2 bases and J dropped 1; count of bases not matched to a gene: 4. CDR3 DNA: TGCGCCAGCAGCTTTGGGACTAGCGGGGCCCGCACAGATACGCAGTATTTT. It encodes CASSFGTSGARTDTQYF.

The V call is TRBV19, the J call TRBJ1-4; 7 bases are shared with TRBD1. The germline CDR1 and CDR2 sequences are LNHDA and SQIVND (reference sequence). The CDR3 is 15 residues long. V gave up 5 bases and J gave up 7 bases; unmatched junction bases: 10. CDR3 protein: CASSPRTGSGEKLFF. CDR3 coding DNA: TGTGCCAGTAGTCCGAGGACAGGTAGCGGTGAAAAACTGTTTTTT.

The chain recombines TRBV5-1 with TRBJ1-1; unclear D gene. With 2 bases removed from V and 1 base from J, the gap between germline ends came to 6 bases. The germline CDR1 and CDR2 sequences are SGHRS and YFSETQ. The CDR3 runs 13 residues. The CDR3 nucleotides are TGCGCCAGCAGCTTCCGGGAGAACACTGAAGCTTTCTTT. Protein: CASSFRENTEAFF.

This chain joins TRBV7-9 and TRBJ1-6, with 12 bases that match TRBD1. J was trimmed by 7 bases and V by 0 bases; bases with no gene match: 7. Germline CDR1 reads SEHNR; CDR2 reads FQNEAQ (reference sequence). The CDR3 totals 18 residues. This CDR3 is CASSLAGTGGAWNSPLHF. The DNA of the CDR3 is TGTGCCAGCAGCTTAGCCGGGACAGGGGGCGCATGGAATTCACCCCTCCACTTT.

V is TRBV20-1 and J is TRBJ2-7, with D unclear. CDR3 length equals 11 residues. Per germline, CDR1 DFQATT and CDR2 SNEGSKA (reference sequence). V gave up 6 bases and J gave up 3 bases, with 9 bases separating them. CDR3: CSAHDNYEQYF. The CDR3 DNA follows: TGCAGTGCCCACGACAACTACGAGCAGTACTTC.